A single T cell receptor (beta chain) is shown here with its context. Its antigen remains unidentified. V dropped 5 bases and J dropped 5 bases, with 16 bases sitting between them. Germline V CDR1 and CDR2: SEHNR, FQNEAQ (reference sequence). The CDR3 extends over 15 amino acids. After 5'RACE with constant-segment primers, TCR alpha and TCR beta cDNA libraries carrying sample barcodes and UMIs were obtained. TCRdb independently ran MiXCR on the 5' RACE reads; one entry per CDR3 protein. Of about 270,000 distinct CDR3 sequences listed, about 16% are singletons. The entry originates in a study of T-cell memory formation after mild COVID-19. Whole-study findings and limits: Some responding clones appeared in pre-infection memory, suggesting cross-reactive memory joined.

V gene TRBV7-9 combines with J gene TRBJ2-4; possible D gene TRBD2, 6 bases. Specimen: PBMCs or a T cell subset sorted from them (not recorded which). The TCR comes from a man between 18 and 35 years old who had mild COVID-19 (a few samples of this study predate the infection). Cell type and time point are not known. CDR3: CASSLRGGAENIQYF. DNA for the CDR3: TGTGCCAGCAGCCTCAGAGGAGGGGCTGAAAACATTCAGTACTTC.